This T cell receptor beta chain was sequenced for a study of lymphopenia after photon versus proton radiotherapy. This table comes from immunoSEQ multiplex PCR, and its TCRdb copy is limited to in-frame clones, with some not included. The sample lists 50,000 to 60,000 clones; 92% were seen once. The table lists this clone with a count of one. Sequenced material: peripheral blood, taken from a patient treated with photon-based radiotherapy. The origin of this receptor is a woman in her thirties or forties with cholangiocarcinoma.

In DNA, the CDR3 is TGTGCCAGCATTCGACTAGCGGGGGGGCGTAATGAGCAGTTCTTC. This gives the protein CASIRLAGGRNEQFF. This chain links TRBV2 with TRBJ2-1; 14 bases align to TRBD2. This CDR3 has 15 amino acids. In germline, CDR1 is SNHLY, CDR2 FYNNEI. After removal of 7 bases from V and 7 bases from J, the junction contained 6 bases not matched to a gene.